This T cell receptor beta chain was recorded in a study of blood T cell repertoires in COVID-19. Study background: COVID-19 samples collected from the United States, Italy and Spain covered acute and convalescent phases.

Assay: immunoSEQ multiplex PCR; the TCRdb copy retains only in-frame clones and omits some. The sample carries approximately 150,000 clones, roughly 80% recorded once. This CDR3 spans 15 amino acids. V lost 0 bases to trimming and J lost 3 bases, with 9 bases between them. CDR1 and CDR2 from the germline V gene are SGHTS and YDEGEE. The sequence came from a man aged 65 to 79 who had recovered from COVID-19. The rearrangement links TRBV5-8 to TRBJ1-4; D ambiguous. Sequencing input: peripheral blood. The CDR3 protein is CASSLGRRSNEKLFF. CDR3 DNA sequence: TGTGCCAGCAGCTTGGGCAGAAGATCTAATGAAAAACTGTTTTTT. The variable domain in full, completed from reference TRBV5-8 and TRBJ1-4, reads EAGVTQSPTHLIKTRGQQATLRCSPISGHTSVYWYQQALGLGLQFLLWYDEGEERNRGNFPPRFSGRQFPNYSSELNVNALELEDSALYLCASSLGRRSNEKLFFGSGTQLSVL.